The T cell receptor beta chain under discussion was sequenced for a study of response to subunit inactivated influenza vaccine (dated by TCRdb to 2016 to 2018). For the study in its entirety: To follow how T cells responded to a trivalent subunit inactivated influenza vaccine, the researchers relied on deep quantitative profiling of the T cell receptor repertoire.

General conclusions and limits of the study: The authors proposed that each seasonal influenza vaccination may bring in only a limited number of new T cells.

This clonotype was counted a few times. The antigen this receptor binds is unknown. Base qualities are not provided; no much larger clone lies one nucleotide away. Libraries were prepared through RT-PCR. The reads were generated on an Illumina HiSeq 2500. The public reads were reprocessed in TCRdb via fastp at Q25 and MiXCR, keeping in-frame beta chains. Records with the same CDR3 protein are collapsed into one entry carrying the most frequent genes and DNA. The sample table contains about 570,000 distinct CDR3 sequences; only one count was recorded for over 9.5% of them. More than 8.5% of the sample is taken by the ten largest. The CDR3 runs 13 amino acids, cysteine and phenylalanine included. CDR3 DNA is the only sequence kept; it has 39 bases, read in frame from the first base. A distance of 15 bases separates the germline ends of V and J, which lose 5 bases and 8 bases respectively. Per the germline V gene (reference sequence), SEHNR is the CDR1 and FQNEAQ is the CDR2.

This specimen consisted of PBMCs from blood, obtained on the day of vaccination. The rearrangement combines TRBV7-9 with TRBJ1-1, with a weak D call of TRBD1 (6 bases match). This TCR derives from a man aged 45-65 years who received an inactivated influenza vaccine. Donor details come from another sample of the same person, matched by shared clones. The nucleotide sequence reads as follows: TGTGCCAGCAGCCCAATTAAAACAGGGGAAGCTTTCTTT. Translation gives CASSPIKTGEAFF.